A single sample is the source of the 30 T cell receptor beta chains below, sequenced in a study of blood T cells in healthy people across ages. The second PCR ran about 6 to 12 cycles with a sample-barcoded 5' primer and J-beta primers. One entry per CDR3 protein results from TCRdb running MiXCR on the 5' RACE reads. Of approximately 1.5 million distinct CDR3 sequences listed, approximately 43% were seen once; the top ten hold more than 4%. Sequencing was carried out using blood. The receptors originated from a woman under 30 in good health.

The chain joins TRBV4-3 to TRBJ2-1; D is perhaps TRBD1 (6 bases). This CDR3 spans 15 amino acids. Trimming shortened V by 4 bases and J by 5 bases, and 15 bases separated the two germline ends. Germline assignment: CDR1 LGHNA and CDR2 YSLEER. The CDR3 loop is CASSPLGEGDNEQFF. The CDR3, as DNA: TGCGCCAGCAGCCCACTAGGAGAGGGGGACAATGAGCAGTTCTTC.

The rearrangement uses TRBV28 and TRBJ2-4; TRBD2 is a possible D gene (6 bases). The J call may be incorrect, as the DNA end agrees better with TRBJ2-7. This CDR3 spans 14 amino acids. Germline CDR1 reads MDHEN; CDR2 reads SYDVKM. Here the CDR3 reads CASSLGGLYYEQYF. The CDR3 DNA reads as TGTGCCAGCAGTTTGGGAGGACTTTACTACGAGCAGTACTTC.

This clonotype was observed a handful of times. At one end, the junction sequence differs from germline, possibly due to a read error. The chain links TRBV12-3 or TRBV12-4 to TRBJ2-7; unclear D gene. CDR3 length: 11 residues. As DNA, the CDR3 is TGTGCCAGCAGACTCTCCTCCGAGCAGTACTTC. The encoded protein is CASRLSSEQYF.

The chain carries TRBV7-2 and TRBJ2-2; 7 bases fit TRBD2. This CDR3 has 14 residues. With 5 bases clipped from V and 7 bases from J, the junction kept 7 bases outside the gene matches. Looked up from germline, CDR1 is SGHTA and CDR2 is FQGNSA. In nucleotides, the CDR3 is TGTGCCAGCAGCCCCCGGACTAGTGGCGGGGAGCTGTTTTTT. Protein product: CASSPRTSGGELFF.

The chain recombines TRBV30 with TRBJ2-5; D remains ambiguous. Germline CDR1 is GTSNPN and CDR2 is SVGIG (reference sequence). The CDR3 totals 12 residues. V was cut by 2 bases and J by 2 bases, with 6 bases left in between. In nucleotides, the CDR3 is TGTGCCTGGAGTCCTAAACAAGAGACCCAGTACTTC. It translates to CAWSPKQETQYF.

This clonotype was seen a few times. The V call is TRBV12-3 or TRBV12-4, the J call TRBJ1-5; D perhaps matches TRBD1 (5 bases). Trimming left V 5 bases short and J 0 bases short, with 11 bases between. CDR3 length: 15 amino acids. The CDR3 sequence: CASSPDGTSNQPQHF. In nucleotides, the CDR3 is TGTGCCAGCAGTCCTGACGGGACTAGCAATCAGCCCCAGCATTTT.

This clonotype was observed a single time. The chain recombines TRBV5-6 with TRBJ2-5, with 7 nucleotides matching TRBD1. Near its end, the DNA agrees better with TRBJ2-7, so the J call may be wrong. From germline, CDR1 is SGHDT and CDR2 YYEEEE. This CDR3 contains 14 residues. The CDR3 protein is CASSPDRADYEQYF. CDR3 DNA sequence: TGTGCCAGCAGCCCAGACAGGGCTGACTACGAGCAGTACTTC.

The table lists this clonotype with a count of one. A read error may account for a junction end that differs from germline. CDR3 DNA: TGTGCCAGTAGCTTAGTTCTTTACAGGGGGCTTAGCTCCTACGAGCAGTACTTC. This gives the protein CASSLVLYRGLSSYEQYF. The rearrangement links TRBV7-2 to TRBJ2-7, with 9 bases aligning to TRBD1. In germline, CDR1 is SGHTA, CDR2 FQGNSA. The CDR3 runs 18 residues.

This clonotype was detected only a few times. CDR3 in DNA: TGCAGTGCCACTTATAACTACTATGGCTACACCTTC. This sequence encodes CSATYNYYGYTF. The chain carries TRBV20-1 and TRBJ1-2; no definite D call. V was clipped by 6 bases and J by 3 bases, with 11 bases between them. The length of the CDR3 is 12 residues. Germline CDR1 reads DFQATT; CDR2 reads SNEGSKA (reference sequence).

This rearrangement joins TRBV6-1 to TRBJ2-5; TRBD2 is a possible D gene (5 bases). Germline values: CDR1 MNHNS, CDR2 SASEGT. Trimming pared 6 bases from V and 11 bases from J, leaving 34 bases between. The CDR3 consists of 18 residues. CDR3 region: CASRVSILASNDYNEQYF. The CDR3 DNA reads as TGTGCCAGCAGAGTTTCAATCTTAGCGTCTAACGACTACAATGAGCAGTACTTC.

This CDR3 is CASQGGSGANVLTF. The CDR3 region has the DNA TGTGCCAGCCAGGGAGGATCTGGGGCCAACGTCCTGACTTTC. The genes are TRBV6-1 and TRBJ2-6; maybe TRBD2 (6 bases). Per germline, CDR1 MNHNS and CDR2 SASEGT. V lost 8 bases to trimming and J lost 1 base, with 9 bases between them. The CDR3 loop spans 14 amino acids.

The CDR3 sequence: CANAEGLTSTDTQYF. CDR3 coding DNA: TGTGCCAACGCCGAGGGACTGACTAGCACAGATACGCAGTATTTT. This chain links TRBV10-3 with TRBJ2-3, with D perhaps matching TRBD2 (6 bases). CDR1 is ENHRY, CDR2 SYGVKD, per germline. V was shortened by 10 bases and J by 0 bases, with 17 bases between the two germline ends. CDR3 length: 15 amino acids.

The chain has TRBV11-2 and TRBJ1-3; D gene ambiguous. The germline CDR1 and CDR2 sequences are SGHAT and FQNNGV. This CDR3 has 15 amino acids. V was cut by 1 base and J by 1 base, with 8 bases left in between. In nucleotides, the CDR3 is TGTGCCAGCAGCTTAGGCAGGCCTTCTGGAAACACCATATATTTT. It encodes CASSLGRPSGNTIYF.

This clonotype has only a few counts. The chain has TRBV12-3 or TRBV12-4 and TRBJ1-1, with D possibly TRBD1 on 5 matching bases. Between the trimmed V and J ends, which lost 6 bases and 6 bases, there was a span of 14 bases. The CDR3 is 13 amino acids. The CDR3 sequence is CASRSRGTAEAFF. In DNA form, the CDR3 reads TGTGCCAGCAGGAGTAGGGGCACTGCTGAAGCTTTCTTT.

This clonotype showed up just a few times. V and J are TRBV11-2 and TRBJ2-5; 12 bases align to TRBD2. With 6 bases clipped from V and 4 bases from J, the junction kept 9 bases outside the gene matches. Germline V gene data show CDR1 as SGHAT and CDR2 as FQNNGV. The CDR3 sequence is 16 residues long. The CDR3, as DNA: TGTGCCAGCAGACAACTAGCGGGAGGCCTATCAGAGACCCAGTACTTC. Its translation: CASRQLAGGLSETQYF.

The chain uses TRBV4-3 and TRBJ2-7; a possible D gene is TRBD2 (5 bases). Germline values: CDR1 LGHNA, CDR2 YSLEER. This CDR3 comprises 15 residues. Trimming removed 3 bases at V and 3 bases at J, with 15 bases between. In DNA form, the CDR3 reads TGCGCCAGCAGCCAGGGCGGCGGGCCCGGCTACGAGCAGTACTTC. This encodes CASSQGGGPGYEQYF.

J is TRBJ2-1 and V is TRBV6-5; 12 bases match TRBD1. CDR3 length: 16 residues. With 5 bases clipped from V and 6 bases from J, the junction kept 8 bases outside the gene matches. Germline CDR1 reads MNHEY; CDR2 reads SVGAGI. The CDR3 loop is CASSTPGQGAVNEQFF. DNA of the CDR3: TGTGCCAGCAGTACCCCGGGACAGGGGGCCGTCAATGAGCAGTTCTTC.

The chain combines TRBV20-1 with TRBJ1-2, with D perhaps matching TRBD1 (5 bases). V shed 2 bases and J shed 8 bases, with 15 bases lying between them. The germline CDR1 and CDR2 sequences are DFQATT and SNEGSKA (reference sequence). The CDR3 has 13 residues. This CDR3 reads CSARRGRGAGYTF. The CDR3 coding sequence is TGCAGTGCTAGACGCGGACGGGGCGCGGGCTACACCTTC.

V usage is TRBV4-3 and J usage is TRBJ2-7; the D gene is possibly TRBD1 (6 bases). Germline values: CDR1 LGHNA, CDR2 YSLEER. V lost 0 bases, J lost 3 bases, and 9 bases lay in between. The CDR3 has 14 amino acids. CDR3 bases: TGCGCCAGCAGCCAAGATAGACAGGACTACGAGCAGTACTTC. Residues: CASSQDRQDYEQYF.

This sequence joins TRBV3-1 and TRBJ2-5, with D unresolved. The J call is doubtful: the DNA matches TRBJ2-7 better. The CDR3 has 13 amino acids. Germline V CDR1 and CDR2: LGHDT, YNNKEL (reference sequence). The CDR3 region has the DNA TGTGCCAGCAGCCGTTCCGGTACATCCGAGCAGTACTTC. Encoded protein: CASSRSGTSEQYF.

The chain is built from TRBV12-3 or TRBV12-4 and TRBJ1-2, with D possibly matching TRBD1 (6 bases). This CDR3 is built from 12 residues. Trimming stripped 4 bases from V and 6 bases from J, with 9 bases between. The CDR3 nucleotides are TGTGCCAGCAGTTACAACAGGGATGGCTACACCTTC. The encoded protein is CASSYNRDGYTF.

The V and J genes are TRBV4-2 and TRBJ1-2; tentatively, D is TRBD1 (6 bases). The CDR3 sequence is 14 residues long. Germline loops: CDR1 LGHNA, CDR2 YNFKEQ. The germline V and J ends were trimmed by 2 bases and 6 bases, with 13 bases remaining between them. The DNA for the CDR3 is TGTGCCAGCAGCCAACCGACAGGATACGATGGCTACACCTTC. Amino acid sequence: CASSQPTGYDGYTF.

This clonotype was seen more than once but under ten times. The rearrangement uses TRBV28 and TRBJ2-3; D may be TRBD1 (6 bases). Trimming took off 2 bases at V and 3 bases at J, with 21 bases between the two ends. CDR3 size: 18 residues. The germline CDR1 and CDR2 sequences are MDHEN and SYDVKM. The CDR3, as DNA: TGTGCCAGCAGTTTAAACCAATTAAAGGGGGTGTTTACAGATACGCAGTATTTT. This translates into CASSLNQLKGVFTDTQYF.

The V call is TRBV20-1, the J call TRBJ2-3, with 8 bases aligning to TRBD2. CDR1 and CDR2 (germline): DFQATT, SNEGSKA (reference sequence). The CDR3 extends over 13 amino acids. CDR3 residues: CNRFERETDTQYF. For the CDR3, the DNA is TGCAATCGATTTGAGCGGGAGACAGATACGCAGTATTTT.

This clonotype was seen a handful of times. The chain links TRBV5-1 to TRBJ1-3; D unresolved. The V and J ends lost 3 bases and 0 bases respectively, with 19 bases between them. The CDR3 length is 18 residues. The germline V gene encodes CDR1 SGHRS and CDR2 YFSETQ. The CDR3 region is CASSSIAGGLSSGNTIYF. CDR3 bases: TGCGCCAGCAGCTCGATAGCGGGAGGACTGAGCTCTGGAAACACCATATATTTT.

The CDR3 coding sequence is TGCAGTGCCTTGGCCGGGACAGGCGTGACCGAGCAGTACTTC. It yields the protein CSALAGTGVTEQYF. The chain recombines TRBV20-1 with TRBJ2-7; 8 bases align to TRBD1. This CDR3 is built from 14 residues. In germline, CDR1 is DFQATT, CDR2 SNEGSKA (reference sequence). J lost 6 bases, V lost 6 bases, and 13 bases had no gene match.

This clonotype was seen only a few times. The V and J genes are TRBV12-3 or TRBV12-4 and TRBJ2-7; D gene unclear. The CDR3 covers 13 residues. V gave up 6 bases and J gave up 1 base, with 10 bases separating them. CDR3 bases: TGTGCCAGCAGACAGTGGAGATCCTACGAGCAGTACTTC. Amino acids: CASRQWRSYEQYF.

This chain uses TRBV25-1 with TRBJ1-6, with a tentative D call TRBD1 (5 bases). This CDR3 region has 11 residues. Looked up from germline, CDR1 is MGHDK and CDR2 is SYGVNS. Trimming pared 8 bases from V and 14 bases from J, leaving 13 bases between. DNA for the CDR3: TGTGCCAGCTCATCAGGGACTGCCCTCCACTTT. This codes for CASSSGTALHF.

The chain links TRBV28 to TRBJ2-7, with 10 bases aligning to TRBD1. The junction had 15 bases not matched to a gene; V was cut back by 6 bases and J by 7 bases. This CDR3 has 16 residues. Germline V gene lookup returns CDR1 MDHEN and CDR2 SYDVKM. CDR3 DNA: TGTGCCAGCAGCCCCCGGACAGGGGGGTTAGGGAATGAGCAGTACTTC. Its protein product is CASSPRTGGLGNEQYF.

This chain connects TRBV7-2 to TRBJ2-3; D ambiguous. CDR1 and CDR2 from the germline V gene are SGHTA and FQGNSA. The length of the CDR3 is 12 residues. V was cut by 3 bases and J by 13 bases, with 14 bases left in between. As DNA, the CDR3 is TGTGCCAGCAGCTTGGCGGCTAGATGGGAGTATTTT. Its protein product is CASSLAARWEYF. Supplemented by reference TRBV7-2 and TRBJ2-3, the full variable domain reads GAGVSQSPSNKVTEKGKDVELRCDPISGHTALYWYRQSLGQGLEFLIYFQGNSAPDKSGLPSDRFSAERTGGSVSTLTIQRTQQEDSAVYLCASSLAARWEYFGPGTRLTVL.